This T cell receptor (beta chain) originates from a study of shared clonotypes between healthy human individuals. Background on the study: Three plates were used per donor for CD4 naive, three for CD4 memory, two for CD8 naive and one for CD8 memory.

Using immunoSEQ multiplex PCR, the repertoire was profiled, and TCRdb retains in-frame clones only, with some absent. There are about 690,000 clones in the sample; about nine tenths occur only once, and about 34% lies in the top ten. The sample comprised memory CD8+ T cells from PBMCs. Subset meaning: CD45RO+ cells pooled with CCR7-negative TemRA cells. The clonotype was recovered from a man in his late teens or twenties in good health. Some clones in this sample may be carry-over from other donors' samples.

The CDR3 region has the DNA TGTGCCAGCAGCTCAGGGGCGAACCCAGGAAAACTGTTTTTT. Encoded protein: CASSSGANPGKLFF. This chain connects TRBV11-2 to TRBJ1-4; D is possibly TRBD1 (6 bases). V lost 4 bases and J lost 10, with 16 bases in between. Germline CDR1 is SGHAT and CDR2 is FQNNGV. The CDR3 totals 14 residues. Full variable domain (rest looked up from reference TRBV11-2 and TRBJ1-4): EAGVAQSPRYKIIEKRQSVAFWCNPISGHATLYWYQQILGQGPKLLIQFQNNGVVDDSQLPKDRFSAERLKGVDSTLKIQPAKLEDSAVYLCASSSGANPGKLFFGSGTQLSVL.